This T cell receptor beta chain emerged from a study of CD8 T cells in Susac syndrome. Study findings and constraints: A relatively small number of individuals underwent TCR sequencing and HLA analysis.

The study used healthy donors as controls matched for age and sex. The V and J ends lost 5 bases and 2 bases, in that order; junction bases with no gene match: 16. The CDR3 has 18 residues. The germline CDR1 and CDR2 sequences are KGHDR and SFDVKD. Reverse transcription used roughly 0.45 to 1 ug RNA and random hexamers. TCRdb re-called the immunoSEQ multiplex PCR reads through MiXCR, storing one row per CDR3 protein. Here the sample spans approximately 65,000 distinct CDR3 sequences, approximately 92% being singletons. For this clonotype: Its matching antigen is unknown.

This TCR was recovered from a human donor in good health. The material sequenced was CD8+ T cells from PBMCs. The V call is TRBV24-1, the J call TRBJ1-2; 7 bases line up with TRBD1. Here the CDR3 reads CATSVSRQGPCSNYGYTF. CDR3 DNA: TGTGCCACCAGTGTCTCCAGACAGGGACCGTGTTCAAACTATGGCTACACCTTC.